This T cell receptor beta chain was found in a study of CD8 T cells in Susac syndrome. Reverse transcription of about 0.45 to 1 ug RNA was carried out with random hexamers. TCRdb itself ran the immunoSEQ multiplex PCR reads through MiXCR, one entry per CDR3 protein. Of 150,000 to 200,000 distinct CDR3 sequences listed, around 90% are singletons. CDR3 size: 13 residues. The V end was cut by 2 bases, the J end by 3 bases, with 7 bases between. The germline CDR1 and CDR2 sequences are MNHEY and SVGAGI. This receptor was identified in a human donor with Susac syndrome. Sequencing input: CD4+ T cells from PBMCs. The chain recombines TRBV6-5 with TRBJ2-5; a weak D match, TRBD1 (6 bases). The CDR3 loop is CASSYAGEETQYF. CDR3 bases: TGTGCCAGCAGTTACGCAGGGGAAGAGACCCAGTACTTC.